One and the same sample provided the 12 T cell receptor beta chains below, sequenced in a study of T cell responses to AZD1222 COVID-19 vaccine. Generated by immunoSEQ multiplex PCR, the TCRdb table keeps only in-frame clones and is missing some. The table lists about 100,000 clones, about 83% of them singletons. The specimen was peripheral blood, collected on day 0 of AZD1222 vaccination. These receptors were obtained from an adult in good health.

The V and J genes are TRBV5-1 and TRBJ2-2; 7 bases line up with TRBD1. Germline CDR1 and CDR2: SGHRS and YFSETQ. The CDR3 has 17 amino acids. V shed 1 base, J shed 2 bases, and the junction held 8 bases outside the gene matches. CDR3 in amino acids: CASSLRPGQINTGELFF. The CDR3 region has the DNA TGCGCCAGCAGCTTGCGGCCGGGACAGATAAACACCGGGGAGCTGTTTTTT.

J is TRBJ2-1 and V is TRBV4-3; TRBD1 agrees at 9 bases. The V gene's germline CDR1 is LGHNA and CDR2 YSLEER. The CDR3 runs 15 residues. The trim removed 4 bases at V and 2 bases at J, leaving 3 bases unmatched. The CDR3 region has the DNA TGCGCCAGCAGCCGAGACAGGGGGACCTACAATGAGCAGTTCTTC. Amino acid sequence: CASSRDRGTYNEQFF.

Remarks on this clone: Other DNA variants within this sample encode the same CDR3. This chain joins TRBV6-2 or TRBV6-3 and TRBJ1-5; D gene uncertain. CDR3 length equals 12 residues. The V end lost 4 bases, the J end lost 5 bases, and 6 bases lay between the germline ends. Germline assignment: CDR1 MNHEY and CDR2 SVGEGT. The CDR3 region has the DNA TGTGCCAGCAGTTTTTTATATCAGCCCCAGCATTTT. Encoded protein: CASSFLYQPQHF.

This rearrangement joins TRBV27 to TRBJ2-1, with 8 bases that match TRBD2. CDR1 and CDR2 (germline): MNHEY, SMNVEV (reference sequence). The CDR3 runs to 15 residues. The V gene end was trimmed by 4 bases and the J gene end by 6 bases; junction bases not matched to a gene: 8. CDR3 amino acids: CASSSATSGFNEQFF. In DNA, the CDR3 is TGTGCCAGCAGTTCCGCTACTAGCGGCTTCAATGAGCAGTTCTTC.

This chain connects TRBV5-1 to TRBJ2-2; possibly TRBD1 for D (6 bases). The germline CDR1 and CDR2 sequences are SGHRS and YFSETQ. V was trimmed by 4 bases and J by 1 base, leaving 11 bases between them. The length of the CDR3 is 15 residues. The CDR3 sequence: CASSPQTGNTGELFF. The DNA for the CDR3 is TGCGCCAGCAGCCCCCAGACAGGGAACACCGGGGAGCTGTTTTTT.

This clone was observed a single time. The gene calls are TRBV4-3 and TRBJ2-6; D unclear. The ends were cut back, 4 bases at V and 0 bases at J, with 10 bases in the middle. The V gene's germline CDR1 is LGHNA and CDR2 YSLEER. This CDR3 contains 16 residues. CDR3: CASSREYGSGANVLTF. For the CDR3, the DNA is TGCGCCAGCAGCCGAGAATACGGCTCTGGGGCCAACGTCCTGACTTTC.

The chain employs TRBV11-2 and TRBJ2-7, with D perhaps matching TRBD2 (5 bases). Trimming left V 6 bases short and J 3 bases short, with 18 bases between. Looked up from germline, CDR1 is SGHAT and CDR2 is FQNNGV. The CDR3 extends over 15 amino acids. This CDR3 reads CASRPTLARDYEQYF. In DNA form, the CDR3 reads TGTGCCAGCAGACCAACGCTGGCGAGGGACTACGAGCAGTACTTC.

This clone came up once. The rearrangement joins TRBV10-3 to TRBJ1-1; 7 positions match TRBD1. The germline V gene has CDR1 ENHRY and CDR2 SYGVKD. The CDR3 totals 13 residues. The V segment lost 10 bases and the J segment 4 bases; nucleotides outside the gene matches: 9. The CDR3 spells CATRDSGTTEAFF. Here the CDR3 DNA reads TGTGCCACTAGGGACAGTGGGACCACTGAAGCTTTCTTT.

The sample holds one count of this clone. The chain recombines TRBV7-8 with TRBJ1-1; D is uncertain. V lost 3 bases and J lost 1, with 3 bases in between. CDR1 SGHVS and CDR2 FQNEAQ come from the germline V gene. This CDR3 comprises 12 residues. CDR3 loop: CASSFANTEAFF. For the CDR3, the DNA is TGTGCCAGCAGCTTCGCGAACACTGAAGCTTTCTTT. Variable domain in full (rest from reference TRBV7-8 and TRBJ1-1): GAGVSQSPRYKVAKRGQDVALRCDPISGHVSLFWYQQALGQGPEFLTYFQNEAQLDKSGLPSDRFFAERPEGSVSTLKIQRTQQEDSAVYLCASSFANTEAFFGQGTRLTVV.

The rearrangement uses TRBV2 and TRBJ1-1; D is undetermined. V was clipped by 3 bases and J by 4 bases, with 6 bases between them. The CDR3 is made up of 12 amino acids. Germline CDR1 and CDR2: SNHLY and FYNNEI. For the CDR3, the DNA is TGTGCCAGCAGTGACCCCGCCACTGAAGCTTTCTTT. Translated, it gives CASSDPATEAFF.

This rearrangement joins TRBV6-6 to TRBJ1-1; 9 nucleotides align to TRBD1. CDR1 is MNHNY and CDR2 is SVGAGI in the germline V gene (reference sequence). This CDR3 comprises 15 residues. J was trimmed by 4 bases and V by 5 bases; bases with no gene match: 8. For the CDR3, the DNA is TGTGCCAGCAGTCCTGCTACAGGGGGCAGCACTGAAGCTTTCTTT. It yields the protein CASSPATGGSTEAFF.

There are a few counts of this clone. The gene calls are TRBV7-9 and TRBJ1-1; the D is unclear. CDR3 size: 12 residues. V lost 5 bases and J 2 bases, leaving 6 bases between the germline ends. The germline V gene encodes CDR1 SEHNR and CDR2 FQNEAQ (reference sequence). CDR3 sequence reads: CASSKVNTEAFF. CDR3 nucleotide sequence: TGTGCCAGCAGCAAAGTAAACACTGAAGCTTTCTTT. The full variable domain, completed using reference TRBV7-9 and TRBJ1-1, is DTGVSQNPRHKITKRGQNVTFRCDPISEHNRLYWYRQTLGQGPEFLTYFQNEAQLEKSRLLSDRFSAERPKGSFSTLEIQRTEQGDSAMYLCASSKVNTEAFFGQGTRLTVV.